What follows are 10 T cell receptor beta chains derived from one specimen sequenced in a study of post-analysis software for immune sequencing data. Whole-study results and caveats: Roughly 5 TRBV segments (TRBV5-6, TRBV5-1 and TRBV20-1 among them) occurred more frequently in patients than in controls.

Their specific antigens are unknown. Libraries were made from TCR beta cDNA, and they carried unique molecular identifiers. TCRdb called the PCR reads again in MiXCR, with one record for every CDR3 protein. The sample contains more than 450,000 distinct CDR3 sequences, 44% of which appear only once. Sequenced material: blood. The receptors shown here come from a girl aged 5-17 years with multiple sclerosis.

The CDR3 nucleotides are TGCGCCAGCAGCTTGATTGGGGAACCTAATGAAAAACTGTTTTTT. Translated: CASSLIGEPNEKLFF. The V call is TRBV5-1, the J call TRBJ1-4; D not certain. Trimming shortened V by 1 base and J by 3 bases, and 10 bases separated the two germline ends. The CDR3 length is 15 residues. Germline V gives CDR1 SGHRS, CDR2 YFSETQ.

For the CDR3, the DNA is TGCAGTGCAAAGAGCGGGGTACTGATACAAGAGACCCAGTACTTC. Translating it yields CSAKSGVLIQETQYF. The V and J genes are TRBV20-1 and TRBJ2-5; TRBD2 agrees at 7 bases. The CDR3 is made up of 15 amino acids. Germline trimming cut 6 bases from V and 2 bases from J; bases unmatched to any gene: 12. From germline, CDR1 is DFQATT and CDR2 SNEGSKA (reference sequence).

In regard to this clonotype: One junction end disagrees with the germline gene, perhaps due to a read error. The V gene is TRBV29-1, the J gene TRBJ2-1; D possibly matches TRBD1 or TRBD2 (6 bases each). This CDR3 has 15 residues. CDR1 is SQVTM and CDR2 is ANQGSEA in the germline V gene. The CDR3: CSVEDRGRSYNGQFF. The CDR3 nucleotides read TGCAGCGTTGAAGATAGGGGGAGGTCCTACAATGGGCAGTTCTTC.

The chain is built from TRBV6-5 and TRBJ2-3; D might be TRBD1 (6 bases). The CDR3 spans 12 residues. From germline, CDR1 is MNHEY and CDR2 SVGAGI. Trimming took 10 bases from V and 2 from J, leaving 10 bases between them. The CDR3 region is CANQGNTDTQYF. DNA of the CDR3: TGTGCCAATCAGGGGAACACAGATACGCAGTATTTT.

This clonotype turned up a few times. DNA for the CDR3: TGTGCCAGCAGATCAACAGCGCACGAGCAGTTCTTC. Encoded protein: CASRSTAHEQFF. The chain links TRBV6-6 to TRBJ2-1; D gene ambiguous. The germline gives CDR1 MNHNY, CDR2 SVGAGI (reference sequence). Deletions cut 6 bases from V and 10 bases from J, with 13 bases between. This CDR3 region has 12 residues.

This clonotype appeared a few times. V gene TRBV12-3 or TRBV12-4 combines with J gene TRBJ1-6; D remains unclear. The germline V and J ends were trimmed by 2 bases and 2 bases, with 7 bases remaining between them. The CDR3 covers 15 residues. CDR3 protein: CASSLSETYNSPLHF. In DNA, the CDR3 is TGTGCCAGCAGTTTAAGCGAGACCTATAATTCACCCCTCCACTTT.

V gene TRBV6-2 or TRBV6-3 combines with J gene TRBJ1-5; TRBD1 is a possible D gene (5 bases). The germline gives CDR1 MNHEY, CDR2 SVGEGT. The germline V and J ends were trimmed by 0 bases and 4 bases, with 16 bases remaining between them. There are 17 residues in the CDR3. CDR3: CASSYSVQQGINQPQHF. The CDR3 DNA reads TGTGCCAGCAGTTACTCAGTCCAGCAGGGTATTAATCAGCCCCAGCATTTT.

There are a few counts of this clonotype. V and J are TRBV24-1 and TRBJ1-2; the D is unclear. Germline V gene lookup returns CDR1 KGHDR and CDR2 SFDVKD. This CDR3 has 16 amino acids. V was shortened by 5 bases and J by 5 bases, with 20 bases between the two germline ends. In DNA, the CDR3 is TGTGCCACCAGTGGCCCCACGGGTGCGGGTCGGTATGGCTACACCTTC. Encoded protein: CATSGPTGAGRYGYTF.

This sequence joins TRBV12-3 or TRBV12-4 and TRBJ1-2, with D perhaps TRBD1 (5 bases). V shed 2 bases and J shed 4 bases, with 14 bases lying between them. The CDR3 extends over 15 amino acids. The CDR3, as DNA: TGTGCCAGCAGTTTACGGCGGGGCGGGAGCTATGGCTACACCTTC. Encoded protein: CASSLRRGGSYGYTF.

The V call is TRBV20-1, the J call TRBJ1-2; D remains ambiguous. The CDR3 is 12 amino acids. The V end lost 5 bases, the J end lost 3 bases, and 10 bases lay between the germline ends. The germline V gene has CDR1 DFQATT and CDR2 SNEGSKA (reference sequence). The DNA of the CDR3 is TGCAGTGCTCCGTCCACCTACTATGGCTACACCTTC. Amino acid sequence: CSAPSTYYGYTF.